These 32 T cell receptor beta chains were sequenced from one sample in a study of early T cells in non-severe SARS-CoV-2 infection. Each CDR3 protein gets one entry after TCRdb re-called the 5' RACE reads with MiXCR. The sample consists of tens of thousands of distinct CDR3 sequences, around 10% of them appearing once. The specimen was whole blood, collected at baseline. The origin of the receptors is an adult who was a healthcare worker with PCR-confirmed SARS-CoV-2 infection or an uninfected control (not recorded which).

In its sample, this clonotype was seen a few times. The chain links TRBV3-1 to TRBJ1-1; D is uncertain. Germline loops: CDR1 LGHDT, CDR2 YNNKEL (reference sequence). The CDR3 spans 14 residues. The V gene lost 0 bases and the J gene lost 1 base, with 6 bases spanning the gap. CDR3 sequence: CASSQDGRNTEAFF. As DNA, the CDR3 is TGTGCCAGCAGCCAAGACGGCAGGAACACTGAAGCTTTCTTT.

The V call is TRBV4-2, the J call TRBJ2-5; 12 nucleotides align to TRBD2. The V segment lost 3 bases and the J segment 2 bases; nucleotides outside the gene matches: 4. This CDR3 region has 16 residues. Germline lookup yields CDR1 LGHNA and CDR2 YNFKEQ. The CDR3 nucleotides are TGTGCCAGCAGCCAGAGGACTAGCGGGATGCAAGAGACCCAGTACTTC. It translates to CASSQRTSGMQETQYF.

V gene TRBV27 combines with J gene TRBJ2-2; D is perhaps TRBD1 or TRBD2 (5 bases each). Germline V CDR1 and CDR2: MNHEY, SMNVEV (reference sequence). Trimming left V 1 base short and J 4 bases short, with 10 bases between. The CDR3 totals 15 residues. The CDR3 region is CASSLWGTGTGELFF. DNA for the CDR3: TGTGCCAGCAGTTTATGGGGGACGGGCACCGGGGAGCTGTTTTTT.

Many counts were recorded for this clonotype. The V call is TRBV6-5, the J call TRBJ2-7, with 9 bases aligning to TRBD2. The length of the CDR3 is 18 residues. Germline-derived CDR1 and CDR2 are MNHEY and SVGAGI. V lost 0 bases to trimming and J lost 3 bases; unmatched junction nucleotides: 12. The CDR3 is CASSYSGPPLAGVYEQYF. The CDR3 DNA follows: TGTGCCAGCAGTTACTCGGGGCCCCCACTAGCGGGTGTCTACGAGCAGTACTTC.

Many counts were recorded for this clonotype. V and J are TRBV19 and TRBJ1-5; a possible D gene is TRBD1 (5 bases). Germline V gene lookup returns CDR1 LNHDA and CDR2 SQIVND (reference sequence). V lost 10 bases, J lost 1 base, and 14 bases lay in between. The CDR3 loop spans 14 amino acids. The CDR3 is CATKKGQSNQPQHF. In DNA form, the CDR3 reads TGTGCCACCAAAAAGGGGCAGAGCAATCAGCCCCAGCATTTT. The full variable domain, rest sourced from reference TRBV19 and TRBJ1-5, is DGGITQSPKYLFRKEGQNVTLSCEQNLNHDAMYWYRQDPGQGLRLIYYSQIVNDFQKGDIAEGYSVSREKKESFPLTVTSAQKNPTAFYLCATKKGQSNQPQHFGDGTRLSIL.

The V gene is TRBV3-1, the J gene TRBJ1-4; D not certain. V lost 2 bases, J lost 8 bases, and 9 bases lay in between. Germline CDR1 LGHDT, CDR2 YNNKEL (reference sequence). The CDR3 loop spans 13 amino acids. The CDR3 region is CASSQTRREKLFF. In DNA form, the CDR3 reads TGTGCCAGCAGCCAAACCCGGAGGGAAAAACTGTTTTTT.

A few counts support this clonotype. The chain employs TRBV7-9 and TRBJ2-5, with D perhaps TRBD1 (5 bases). Germline CDR1 SEHNR, CDR2 FQNEAQ (reference sequence). Trimming took 3 bases from V and 1 from J, leaving 18 bases between them. There are 17 residues in the CDR3. The CDR3 DNA reads as TGTGCCAGCAGCTTTGCTCCGCTGGACAAGCCCCAAGAGACCCAGTACTTC. Amino acids: CASSFAPLDKPQETQYF.

This clonotype came up a few times. The rearrangement uses TRBV19 and TRBJ1-4; D is undetermined. Germline V gene data show CDR1 as LNHDA and CDR2 as SQIVND (reference sequence). CDR3 length equals 14 residues. Trimming shortened V by 3 bases and J by 8 bases, and 13 bases separated the two germline ends. In DNA form, the CDR3 reads TGTGCCAGTAGTATGAAAGGGATCCGCGAAAAACTGTTTTTT. Its translation: CASSMKGIREKLFF.

This clonotype was seen many times. The rearrangement joins TRBV21-1 to TRBJ1-2; the listed D gene, TRBD1, was not tested against the DNA. TRBV21-1 is a pseudogene locus. The CDR3 runs to 15 residues. This CDR3 is CASGSGQGANYGYTF. The DNA of the CDR3 is TGTGCCAGCGGGTCGGGACAGGGGGCCAACTATGGCTACACCTTC.

This clonotype has ten or more counts. The chain uses TRBV7-6 and TRBJ2-2; TRBD1 aligns across 11 bases. Germline V gives CDR1 SGHVS, CDR2 FNYEAQ. J lost 2 bases, V lost 1 base, and 3 bases had no gene match. The CDR3 has 17 amino acids. CDR3 coding DNA: TGTGCCAGCAGCTTAGGGGGACAGGGGGACAACACCGGGGAGCTGTTTTTT. Translation: CASSLGGQGDNTGELFF.

The chain uses TRBV10-3 and TRBJ1-1; no clear D gene. Looked up from germline, CDR1 is ENHRY and CDR2 is SYGVKD. Deletions cut 6 bases from V and 3 bases from J, with 11 bases between. The CDR3 is made up of 13 amino acids. The CDR3 DNA reads as TGTGCCATCAGGGCCAATTTGGACACTGAAGCTTTCTTT. Protein sequence: CAIRANLDTEAFF.

This clonotype was observed a handful of times. The chain employs TRBV23-1 and TRBJ2-7; TRBD1 or TRBD2 may be the D gene (5 bases each). TRBV23-1 is identified as an open reading frame with a role that is uncertain. The CDR3 consists of 12 residues. The V end lost 8 bases, the J end lost 1 base, and 9 bases lay between the germline ends. The CDR3 loop reads CASSGRSYEQYF. The DNA of the CDR3 is TGCGCCAGCTCGGGGCGTTCCTACGAGCAGTACTTC.

This clonotype was seen at least ten times. V and J are TRBV12-5 and TRBJ1-2, with D maybe TRBD1 (6 bases). CDR3 size: 15 residues. CDR1 and CDR2 (germline): LGHNT, FRNRAP. With 2 bases removed from V and 4 bases from J, the gap between germline ends came to 14 bases. DNA of the CDR3: TGTGCTAGTGGTTTGACCTCTGACAGGTCCTATGGCTACACCTTC. Translated: CASGLTSDRSYGYTF.

The chain recombines TRBV29-1 with TRBJ2-5, with 8 positions matching TRBD2. CDR1 is SQVTM and CDR2 is ANQGSEA in the germline V gene. Trimming took 6 bases from V and 2 from J; bases not matched to a gene: 8. The CDR3 sequence is 14 residues long. CDR3 amino acids: CSVGFPGGQETQYF. The CDR3 coding sequence is TGCAGCGTCGGCTTTCCGGGAGGGCAAGAGACCCAGTACTTC.

The chain has TRBV7-9 and TRBJ1-1; D is undetermined. CDR1 is SEHNR and CDR2 is FQNEAQ in the germline V gene (reference sequence). V lost 4 bases and J lost 1, with 13 bases in between. The CDR3 contains 15 residues. Here the CDR3 reads CASSYWKPTNTEAFF. Written as DNA, the CDR3 is TGTGCCAGCAGCTACTGGAAGCCGACGAACACTGAAGCTTTCTTT.

At least ten counts were recorded for this clonotype. V gene TRBV4-1 combines with J gene TRBJ2-7; 7 positions agree with TRBD2. CDR1 and CDR2 (germline): MGHRA, YSYEKL. The CDR3 runs 19 residues. The junction had 21 bases not matched to a gene; V was cut back by 5 bases and J by 2 bases. CDR3 region: CASSTFIAGDRRRAYEQYF. The CDR3 nucleotides read TGCGCCAGCAGCACCTTTATCGCGGGGGACCGCCGCCGGGCCTACGAGCAGTACTTC.

This clonotype was observed a handful of times. The chain couples TRBV7-8 to TRBJ2-7, with 10 bases that match TRBD1. Germline V gene lookup returns CDR1 SGHVS and CDR2 FQNEAQ. CDR3 length equals 17 residues. The ends lost 5 bases at V and 0 bases at J; junction bases unmatched: 10. In DNA form, the CDR3 reads TGTGCCAGCAGCCCGACAGGGGGCGCATTGAGCTCCTACGAGCAGTACTTC. Its translation is CASSPTGGALSSYEQYF.

This clonotype was detected only a few times. This chain links TRBV6-1 with TRBJ2-3; TRBD2 might be the D (6 bases). Germline assignment: CDR1 MNHNS and CDR2 SASEGT. Trimming pared 1 base from V and 9 bases from J, leaving 11 bases between. CDR3 length equals 13 residues. The CDR3 sequence: CASSEDRGLTQYF. CDR3 in DNA: TGTGCCAGCAGTGAAGATAGGGGACTCACGCAGTATTTT.

This clonotype was seen only a few times. J is TRBJ2-7 and V is TRBV29-1; weak D call: TRBD2 (6 bases). This CDR3 region has 15 residues. Looked up from germline, CDR1 is SQVTM and CDR2 is ANQGSEA. V was trimmed by 6 bases and J by 0 bases, leaving 18 bases between them. The CDR3 protein is CSVPPTGRDSYEQYF. DNA of the CDR3: TGCAGCGTCCCCCCAACGGGGCGGGACTCCTACGAGCAGTACTTC.

By sample fraction, this clonotype is medium-sized (0.01 to 0.1%). The chain combines TRBV7-2 with TRBJ2-7; D unresolved. The CDR3 length is 16 residues. Trimming took 5 bases from V and 2 from J, leaving 19 bases between them. CDR1 and CDR2 from the germline V gene are SGHTA and FQGNSA. The chain's CDR3 is CASSPRPSNFPYEQYF. The CDR3, as DNA: TGTGCCAGCAGCCCAAGACCGTCGAATTTCCCCTACGAGCAGTACTTC. Variable domain in full (rest from reference TRBV7-2 and TRBJ2-7): GAGVSQSPSNKVTEKGKDVELRCDPISGHTALYWYRQSLGQGLEFLIYFQGNSAPDKSGLPSDRFSAERTGGSVSTLTIQRTQQEDSAVYLCASSPRPSNFPYEQYFGPGTRLTVT.

This clonotype was recorded many times. The rearrangement uses TRBV4-1 and TRBJ2-1; no reliable D call. Looked up from germline, CDR1 is MGHRA and CDR2 is YSYEKL. The CDR3 is 14 amino acids. Trimming took off 1 base at V and 1 base at J, with 5 bases between the two ends. CDR3 DNA sequence: TGCGCCAGCAGCCAAGTACGGTCCTACAATGAGCAGTTCTTC. Protein: CASSQVRSYNEQFF.

This clonotype was counted at least ten times. The chain couples TRBV5-1 to TRBJ1-4; D not certain. Between the trimmed V and J ends, which lost 4 bases and 5 bases, there was a span of 15 bases. The germline V gene has CDR1 SGHRS and CDR2 YFSETQ. This CDR3 is 15 amino acids long. The CDR3 DNA sequence: TGCGCCAGCAGCGCCCTCCTCGGGGAGAATGAAAAACTGTTTTTT. Amino acid sequence: CASSALLGENEKLFF. The variable domain in full, completed from reference TRBV5-1 and TRBJ1-4, reads KAGVTQTPRYLIKTRGQQVTLSCSPISGHRSVSWYQQTPGQGLQFLFEYFSETQRNKGNFPGRFSGRQFSNSRSEMNVSTLELGDSALYLCASSALLGENEKLFFGSGTQLSVL.

This clonotype was counted ten times or more. The CDR3 protein is CASSSSSRDRGEAFF. The DNA of the CDR3 is TGTGCCAGCAGCTCCTCGTCCCGGGACAGGGGTGAAGCTTTCTTT. The chain employs TRBV11-2 and TRBJ1-1; 10 bases fit TRBD1. CDR3 length: 15 residues. The germline gives CDR1 SGHAT, CDR2 FQNNGV. V gave up 4 bases and J gave up 7 bases; unmatched junction bases: 9.

This clonotype appeared a few times. This chain connects TRBV19 to TRBJ2-2, with D possibly being TRBD2 (5 bases). CDR3 length: 16 amino acids. CDR1 is LNHDA and CDR2 is SQIVND in the germline V gene (reference sequence). The V and J ends lost 7 bases and 6 bases respectively, with 21 bases between them. This chain's CDR3 is CASNPGRGIGAGELFF. The DNA of the CDR3 is TGTGCCAGTAACCCAGGACGGGGAATAGGAGCCGGGGAGCTGTTTTTT.

The CDR3 sequence is CASSLALGGRTYGYTF. The CDR3 DNA follows: TGCGCCAGCAGCTTGGCCTTAGGGGGGCGCACCTATGGCTACACCTTC. The chain recombines TRBV5-1 with TRBJ1-2; tentatively, D is TRBD1 (6 bases). CDR3 length equals 16 residues. Germline CDR1 reads SGHRS; CDR2 reads YFSETQ. V lost 0 bases and J lost 4, with 16 bases in between.

This rearrangement joins TRBV29-1 to TRBJ1-2; D gene unclear. The V and J ends lost 4 bases and 1 base respectively, with 7 bases between them. The CDR3 spans 12 residues. The germline V gene encodes CDR1 SQVTM and CDR2 ANQGSEA. CDR3 coding DNA: TGCAGCGTTGTGGACGTTAACTATGGCTACACCTTC. Translated, it gives CSVVDVNYGYTF.

The chain links TRBV6-1 to TRBJ1-2; perhaps TRBD1 as D (5 bases). Trimming took off 10 bases at V and 4 bases at J, with 19 bases between the two ends. Germline CDR1 reads MNHNS; CDR2 reads SASEGT. This CDR3 has 14 residues. The CDR3 here is CATPKPGDFYGYTF. The CDR3 DNA is TGTGCCACCCCAAAGCCGGGGGACTTCTATGGCTACACCTTC.

The chain has TRBV19 and TRBJ2-3; D possibly corresponds to TRBD1 (5 bases). With 7 bases removed from V and 0 bases from J, the gap between germline ends came to 14 bases. Germline V gene lookup returns CDR1 LNHDA and CDR2 SQIVND (reference sequence). The CDR3 contains 15 residues. The CDR3 DNA reads as TGTGCCAGTACCAAAGGATGGGGCAGCACAGATACGCAGTATTTT. It is translated as CASTKGWGSTDTQYF.

Turning to this clonotype: One end of the junction varies from germline; a read error may be responsible. This chain connects TRBV5-1 to TRBJ2-7, with unresolved D. Germline CDR1 is SGHRS and CDR2 is YFSETQ. CDR3 length equals 14 residues. DNA for the CDR3: TGCACCAGCAGCTTGCGGACCCAAGACGGCGAGCAGTACTTC. It encodes CTSSLRTQDGEQYF.

This clonotype was seen a handful of times. The chain links TRBV7-3 to TRBJ2-1; 7 bases fit TRBD2. The length of the CDR3 is 14 residues. Germline CDR1 is SGHTA and CDR2 is FQGTGA. Trimming took 8 bases from V and 6 from J; bases not matched to a gene: 10. CDR3 sequence: CASAMGGPGNEQFF. CDR3 coding DNA: TGTGCCAGCGCTATGGGAGGGCCGGGCAATGAGCAGTTCTTC.

This clonotype came up a few times. This sequence joins TRBV4-1 and TRBJ2-1, with a possible D match to TRBD2 (5 bases). This CDR3 contains 18 residues. Germline-derived CDR1 and CDR2 are MGHRA and YSYEKL. Trimming shortened V by 3 bases and J by 2 bases, and 20 bases separated the two germline ends. The CDR3 here is CASSQPVRVNGAYNEQFF. The CDR3 nucleotides read TGCGCCAGCAGCCAGCCTGTTCGGGTGAACGGGGCCTACAATGAGCAGTTCTTC.

The chain links TRBV3-1 to TRBJ2-1, with D perhaps matching TRBD1 or TRBD2 (5 bases each). From germline, CDR1 is LGHDT and CDR2 YNNKEL (reference sequence). V lost 7 bases and J lost 0, with 13 bases in between. CDR3 length: 15 amino acids. Here the CDR3 DNA reads TGTGCCAGCACCCAGGGACGGAGCTCCTACAATGAGCAGTTCTTC. This gives the protein CASTQGRSSYNEQFF.